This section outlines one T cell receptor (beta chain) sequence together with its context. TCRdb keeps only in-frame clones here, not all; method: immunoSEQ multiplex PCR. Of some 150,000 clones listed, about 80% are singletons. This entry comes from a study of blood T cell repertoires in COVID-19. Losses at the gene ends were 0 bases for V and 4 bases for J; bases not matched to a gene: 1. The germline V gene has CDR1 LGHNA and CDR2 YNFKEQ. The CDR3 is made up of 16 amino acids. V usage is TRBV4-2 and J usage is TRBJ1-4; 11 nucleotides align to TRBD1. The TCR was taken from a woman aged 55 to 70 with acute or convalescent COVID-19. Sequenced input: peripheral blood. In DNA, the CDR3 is TGTGCCAGCAGCCAAGACGGGACAGGGGGTAATGAAAAACTGTTTTTT. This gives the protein CASSQDGTGGNEKLFF.